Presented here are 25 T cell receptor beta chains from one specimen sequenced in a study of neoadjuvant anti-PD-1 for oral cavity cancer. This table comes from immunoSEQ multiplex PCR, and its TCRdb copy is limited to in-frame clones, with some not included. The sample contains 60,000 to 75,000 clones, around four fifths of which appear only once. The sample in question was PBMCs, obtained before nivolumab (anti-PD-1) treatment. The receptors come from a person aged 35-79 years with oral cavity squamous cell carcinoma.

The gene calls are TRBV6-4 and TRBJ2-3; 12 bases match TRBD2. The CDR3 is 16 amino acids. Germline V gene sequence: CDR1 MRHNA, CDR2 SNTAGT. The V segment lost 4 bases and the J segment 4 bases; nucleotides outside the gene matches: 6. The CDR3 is CASSVTSGRFADTQYF. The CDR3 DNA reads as TGTGCCAGCAGTGTGACTAGCGGGAGATTTGCAGATACGCAGTATTTT.

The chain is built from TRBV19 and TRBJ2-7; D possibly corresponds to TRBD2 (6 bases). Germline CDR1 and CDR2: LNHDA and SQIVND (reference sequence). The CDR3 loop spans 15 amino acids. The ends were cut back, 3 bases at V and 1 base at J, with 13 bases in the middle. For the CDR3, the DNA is TGTGCCAGTAGTATGGGGCGAGGGAGGTCCTACGAGCAGTACTTC. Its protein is CASSMGRGRSYEQYF.

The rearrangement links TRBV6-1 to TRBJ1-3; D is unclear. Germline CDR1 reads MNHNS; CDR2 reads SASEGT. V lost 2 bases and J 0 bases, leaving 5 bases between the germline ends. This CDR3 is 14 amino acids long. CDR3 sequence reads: CASSEIDSGNTIYF. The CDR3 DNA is TGTGCCAGCAGTGAAATAGACTCTGGAAACACCATATATTTT.

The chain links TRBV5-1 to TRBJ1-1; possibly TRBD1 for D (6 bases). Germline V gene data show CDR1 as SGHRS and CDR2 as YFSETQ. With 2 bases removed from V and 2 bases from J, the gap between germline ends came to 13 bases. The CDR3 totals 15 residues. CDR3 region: CASSLGTRGNTEAFF. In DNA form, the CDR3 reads TGCGCCAGCAGCTTAGGGACAAGGGGCAACACTGAAGCTTTCTTT. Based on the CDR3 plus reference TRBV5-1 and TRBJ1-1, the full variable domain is KAGVTQTPRYLIKTRGQQVTLSCSPISGHRSVSWYQQTPGQGLQFLFEYFSETQRNKGNFPGRFSGRQFSNSRSEMNVSTLELGDSALYLCASSLGTRGNTEAFFGQGTRLTVV.

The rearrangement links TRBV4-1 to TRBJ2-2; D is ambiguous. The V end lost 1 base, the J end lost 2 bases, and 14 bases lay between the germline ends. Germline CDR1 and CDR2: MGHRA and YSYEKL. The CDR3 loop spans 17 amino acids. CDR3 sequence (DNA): TGCGCCAGCAGCCAAGGACTGCTCAGAGAAAACACCGGGGAGCTGTTTTTT. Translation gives CASSQGLLRENTGELFF.

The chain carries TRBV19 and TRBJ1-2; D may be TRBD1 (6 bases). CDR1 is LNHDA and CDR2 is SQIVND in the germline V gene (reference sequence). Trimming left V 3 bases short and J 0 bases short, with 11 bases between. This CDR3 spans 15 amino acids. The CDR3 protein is CASSMGADANYGYTF. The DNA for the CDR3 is TGTGCCAGTAGTATGGGGGCAGATGCTAACTATGGCTACACCTTC.

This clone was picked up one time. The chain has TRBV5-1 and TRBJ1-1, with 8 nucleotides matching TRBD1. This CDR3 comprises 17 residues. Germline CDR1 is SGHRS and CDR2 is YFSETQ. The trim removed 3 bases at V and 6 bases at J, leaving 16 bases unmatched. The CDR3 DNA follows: TGCGCCAGCAGCTCTTCCTCGAAGATTCAGGGGGCCGCTGAAGCTTTCTTT. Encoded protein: CASSSSSKIQGAAEAFF.

The CDR3 spells CASTGIQGAGEQYF. The CDR3 nucleotides are TGCGCCAGCACAGGCATACAGGGGGCAGGCGAGCAGTACTTC. This chain connects TRBV5-1 to TRBJ2-7; 9 nucleotides agree with TRBD1. The trim removed 6 bases at V and 6 bases at J, leaving 10 bases unmatched. The CDR3 is 14 residues long. Germline CDR1 and CDR2: SGHRS and YFSETQ.

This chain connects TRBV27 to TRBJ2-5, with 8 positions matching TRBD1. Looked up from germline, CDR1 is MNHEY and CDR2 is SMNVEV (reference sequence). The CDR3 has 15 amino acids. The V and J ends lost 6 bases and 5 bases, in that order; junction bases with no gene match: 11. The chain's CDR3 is CASRMTGEVWETQYF. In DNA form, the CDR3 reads TGTGCCAGCAGGATGACAGGGGAGGTATGGGAGACCCAGTACTTC.

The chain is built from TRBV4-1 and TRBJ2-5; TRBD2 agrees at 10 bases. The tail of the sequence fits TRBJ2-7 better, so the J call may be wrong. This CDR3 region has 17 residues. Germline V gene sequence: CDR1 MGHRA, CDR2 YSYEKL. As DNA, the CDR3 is TGCGCCAGCAGCCAAGAAACTAGCGGGATGCGATTCGACGAGCAGTACTTC. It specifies CASSQETSGMRFDEQYF.

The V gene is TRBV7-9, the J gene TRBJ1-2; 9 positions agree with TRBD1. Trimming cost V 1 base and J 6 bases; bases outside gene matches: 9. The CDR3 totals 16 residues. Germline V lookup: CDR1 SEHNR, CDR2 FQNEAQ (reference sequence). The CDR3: CASSLGGTGLEDGYTF. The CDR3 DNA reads TGTGCCAGCAGCTTAGGCGGGACAGGGCTGGAGGATGGCTACACCTTC.

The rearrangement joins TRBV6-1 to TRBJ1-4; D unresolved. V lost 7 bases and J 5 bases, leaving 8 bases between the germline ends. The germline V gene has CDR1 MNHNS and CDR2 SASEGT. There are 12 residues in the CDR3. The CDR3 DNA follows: TGTGCCAGCAAAAGAAAGAATGAAAAACTGTTTTTT. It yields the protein CASKRKNEKLFF.

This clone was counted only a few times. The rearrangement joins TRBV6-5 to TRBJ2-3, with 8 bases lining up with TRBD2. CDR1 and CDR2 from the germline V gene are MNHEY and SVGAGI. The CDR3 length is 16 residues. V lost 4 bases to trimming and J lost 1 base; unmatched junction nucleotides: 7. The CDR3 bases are TGTGCCAGCAGTTCCCCCGGGGGGGCCGGCACAGATACGCAGTATTTT. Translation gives CASSSPGGAGTDTQYF.

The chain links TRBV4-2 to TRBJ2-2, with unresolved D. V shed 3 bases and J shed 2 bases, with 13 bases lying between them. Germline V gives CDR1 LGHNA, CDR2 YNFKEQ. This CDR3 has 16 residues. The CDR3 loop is CASSHHRRGNTGELFF. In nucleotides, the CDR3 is TGTGCCAGCAGCCATCATAGGAGAGGTAACACCGGGGAGCTGTTTTTT.

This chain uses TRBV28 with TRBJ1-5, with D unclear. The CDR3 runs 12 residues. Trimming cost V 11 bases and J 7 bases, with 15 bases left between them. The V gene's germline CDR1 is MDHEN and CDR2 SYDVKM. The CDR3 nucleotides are TGTGCCGCCGGCCGCCTCGGACAGCCCCAGCATTTT. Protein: CAAGRLGQPQHF.

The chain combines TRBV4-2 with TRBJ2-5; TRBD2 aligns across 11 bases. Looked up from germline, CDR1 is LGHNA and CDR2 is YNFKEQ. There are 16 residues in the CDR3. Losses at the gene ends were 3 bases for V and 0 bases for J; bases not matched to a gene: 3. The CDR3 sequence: CASSHRLAGNQETQYF. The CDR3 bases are TGTGCCAGCAGCCACCGACTAGCGGGGAACCAAGAGACCCAGTACTTC.

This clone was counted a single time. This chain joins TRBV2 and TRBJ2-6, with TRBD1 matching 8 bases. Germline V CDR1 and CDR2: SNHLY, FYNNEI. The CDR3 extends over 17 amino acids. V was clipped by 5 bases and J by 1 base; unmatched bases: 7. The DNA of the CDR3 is TGTGCCAGCAGTTTACAGGGGGGCGGTTCTGGGGCCAACGTCCTGACTTTC. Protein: CASSLQGGGSGANVLTF. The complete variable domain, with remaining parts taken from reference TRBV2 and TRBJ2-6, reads EPEVTQTPSHQVTQMGQEVILRCVPISNHLYFYWYRQILGQKVEFLVSFYNNEISEKSEIFDDQFSVERPDGSNFTLKIRSTKLEDSAMYFCASSLQGGGSGANVLTFGAGSRLTVL.

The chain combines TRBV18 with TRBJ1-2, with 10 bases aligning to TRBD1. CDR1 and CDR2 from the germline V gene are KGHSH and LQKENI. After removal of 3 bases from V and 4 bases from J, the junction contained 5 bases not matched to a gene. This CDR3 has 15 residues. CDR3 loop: CASSPGDRGPYGYTF. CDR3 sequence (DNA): TGTGCCAGCTCACCGGGGGACAGGGGACCCTATGGCTACACCTTC.

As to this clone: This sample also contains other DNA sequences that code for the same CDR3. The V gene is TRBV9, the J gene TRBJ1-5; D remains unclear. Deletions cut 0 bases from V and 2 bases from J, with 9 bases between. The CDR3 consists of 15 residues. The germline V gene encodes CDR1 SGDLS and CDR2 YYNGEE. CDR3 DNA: TGTGCCAGCAGCGTAGATGGGGTAGGCAATCAGCCCCAGCATTTT. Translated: CASSVDGVGNQPQHF.

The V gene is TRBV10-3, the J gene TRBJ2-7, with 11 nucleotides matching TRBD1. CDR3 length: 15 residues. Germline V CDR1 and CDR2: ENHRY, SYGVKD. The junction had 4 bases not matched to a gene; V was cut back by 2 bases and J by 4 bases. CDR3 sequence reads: CAISEIGTGGYEQYF. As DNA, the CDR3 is TGTGCCATCAGTGAGATTGGGACAGGGGGTTACGAGCAGTACTTC.

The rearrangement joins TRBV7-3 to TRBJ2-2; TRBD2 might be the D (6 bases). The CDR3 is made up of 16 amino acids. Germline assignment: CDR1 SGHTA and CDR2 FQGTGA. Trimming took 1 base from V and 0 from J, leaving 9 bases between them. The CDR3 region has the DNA TGTGCCAGCAGCTTAAAGTCGGGGGCGAACACCGGGGAGCTGTTTTTT. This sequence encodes CASSLKSGANTGELFF.

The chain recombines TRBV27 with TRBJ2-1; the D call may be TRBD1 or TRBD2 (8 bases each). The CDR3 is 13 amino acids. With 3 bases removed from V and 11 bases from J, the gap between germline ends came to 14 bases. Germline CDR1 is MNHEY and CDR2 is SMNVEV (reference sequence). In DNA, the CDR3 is TGTGCCAGCAGTTTCGGGGGGGACAGGAAGCAGTTCTTC. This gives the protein CASSFGGDRKQFF.

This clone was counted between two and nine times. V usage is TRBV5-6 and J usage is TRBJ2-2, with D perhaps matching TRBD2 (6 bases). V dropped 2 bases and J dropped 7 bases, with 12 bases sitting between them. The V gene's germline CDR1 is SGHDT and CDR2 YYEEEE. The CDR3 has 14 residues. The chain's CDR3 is CASSFSSAGGELFF. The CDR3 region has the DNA TGTGCCAGCAGCTTTTCTAGCGCAGGCGGGGAGCTGTTTTTT.

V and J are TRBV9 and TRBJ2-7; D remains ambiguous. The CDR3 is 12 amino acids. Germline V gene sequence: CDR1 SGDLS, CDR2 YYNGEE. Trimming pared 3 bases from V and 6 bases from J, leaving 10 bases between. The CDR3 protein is CASSDRWGEQYF. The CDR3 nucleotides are TGTGCCAGCAGCGATCGGTGGGGCGAGCAGTACTTC.

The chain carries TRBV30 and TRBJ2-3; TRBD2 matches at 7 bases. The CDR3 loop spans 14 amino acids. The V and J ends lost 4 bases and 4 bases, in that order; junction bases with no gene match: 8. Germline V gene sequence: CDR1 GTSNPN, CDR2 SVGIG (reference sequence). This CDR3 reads CAWTTGGWADTQYF. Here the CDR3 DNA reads TGTGCCTGGACCACGGGAGGTTGGGCAGATACGCAGTATTTT.